The 29 T cell receptor beta chains below come from one sample, sequenced in a study of blood T cell repertoires in COVID-19. Assay: immunoSEQ multiplex PCR; the TCRdb copy retains only in-frame clones and omits some. The data show about 410,000 clones, 70% to 90% seen once. Sequenced sample: peripheral blood. These receptors all come from a woman in her thirties or forties with COVID-19, enrolled during active disease.

The V and J genes are TRBV4-1 and TRBJ1-5; D not certain. There are 14 residues in the CDR3. Germline V CDR1 and CDR2: MGHRA, YSYEKL. Deletions cut 3 bases from V and 3 bases from J, with 9 bases between. CDR3 bases: TGCGCCAGCAGCCAGGCGCGGGACAATCAGCCCCAGCATTTT. Translating it yields CASSQARDNQPQHF.

The rearrangement joins TRBV21-1 to TRBJ2-7; the table gives TRBD1 as D, unverified against the DNA. TRBV21-1 constitutes a pseudogene. The CDR3 is 16 residues long. The CDR3 reads CASSKAGTYPGGEQYF. In DNA form, the CDR3 reads TGTGCCAGCAGCAAAGCTGGGACATACCCTGGGGGCGAGCAGTACTTC.

Note on this clone: The identical CDR3 is also encoded by other nucleotide sequences in the sample. The chain recombines TRBV6-5 with TRBJ1-5, with TRBD1 matching 8 bases. Germline CDR1 reads MNHEY; CDR2 reads SVGAGI. After removal of 5 bases from V and 6 bases from J, the junction contained 3 bases not matched to a gene. The CDR3 is 13 residues long. Here the CDR3 DNA reads TGTGCCAGCAGTCGAGACAGGGGTCAGCCCCAGCATTTT. It encodes CASSRDRGQPQHF.

The gene calls are TRBV24-1 and TRBJ2-1, with 10 bases identical to TRBD1. The CDR3 contains 15 residues. The germline V gene has CDR1 KGHDR and CDR2 SFDVKD. Trimming removed 4 bases from V and 7 bases from J; junction bases left unmatched: 6. Here the CDR3 reads CATSDSRTGGNEQFF. The CDR3 coding sequence is TGTGCCACCAGTGACTCCCGGACAGGGGGAAATGAGCAGTTCTTC.

This clone was picked up a small number of times. The V call is TRBV3-1 (or the pseudogene TRBV3-2), the J call TRBJ1-3; no reliable D call. The V end lost 5 bases, the J end lost 0 bases, and 8 bases lay between the germline ends. CDR1 and CDR2 (germline): LGHDT, YNNKEL (reference sequence). This CDR3 has 14 amino acids. CDR3 loop: CASSEGHSGNTIYF. The CDR3 DNA sequence: TGTGCCAGCAGCGAGGGCCACTCTGGAAACACCATATATTTT.

V and J are TRBV18 and TRBJ1-1, with D maybe TRBD1 (5 bases). This CDR3 is 16 amino acids long. Per germline, CDR1 KGHSH and CDR2 LQKENI. The germline V and J ends were trimmed by 2 bases and 1 base, with 14 bases remaining between them. The CDR3 DNA is TGTGCCAGCTCACCAAATACTGGGGCCCCGAACACTGAAGCTTTCTTT. Amino acid sequence: CASSPNTGAPNTEAFF. Full variable domain (missing parts from reference TRBV18 and TRBJ1-1): NAGVMQNPRHLVRRRGQEARLRCSPMKGHSHVYWYRQLPEEGLKFMVYLQKENIIDESGMPKERFSAEFPKEGPSILRIQQVVRGDSAAYFCASSPNTGAPNTEAFFGQGTRLTVV.

V usage is TRBV11-2 and J usage is TRBJ1-2; D is perhaps TRBD1 (5 bases). Trimming shortened V by 1 base and J by 7 bases, and 10 bases separated the two germline ends. The CDR3 loop spans 13 amino acids. Germline CDR1 and CDR2: SGHAT and FQNNGV. The CDR3 DNA sequence: TGTGCCAGCAGCTTAGGGCAGGGATCTGGCTACACCTTC. Translation: CASSLGQGSGYTF.

This clone has only one observation. This chain links TRBV27 with TRBJ1-1, with TRBD1 identical over 7 bases. The CDR3 runs 14 residues. CDR1 and CDR2 (germline): MNHEY, SMNVEV (reference sequence). Unmatched junction bases numbered 9, after V lost 5 bases and J lost 6 bases. In DNA form, the CDR3 reads TGTGCCAGCAGTCCCGCAAGGGGGCGGGCTGAAGCTTTCTTT. Protein sequence: CASSPARGRAEAFF.

In nucleotides, the CDR3 is TGCAGCGCAGCATCTTTACCGCGGGGGGAGAACACTGAAGCTTTCTTT. Residues: CSAASLPRGENTEAFF. The chain recombines TRBV29-1 with TRBJ1-1; TRBD1 is a possible D gene (5 bases). Germline-derived CDR1 and CDR2 are SQVTM and ANQGSEA. With 7 bases removed from V and 1 base from J, the gap between germline ends came to 22 bases. The CDR3 length is 16 residues.

This clone was detected only a few times. The chain recombines TRBV7-2 with TRBJ1-2, with D possibly matching TRBD1 (6 bases). Trimming took 5 bases from V and 8 from J, leaving 15 bases between them. The CDR3 consists of 13 residues. CDR1 is SGHTA, CDR2 FQGNSA, per germline. The CDR3 reads CASSPTGLRGYTF. The DNA for the CDR3 is TGTGCCAGCAGCCCCACAGGGCTGAGGGGCTACACCTTC.

As regards this clone: Additional DNA sequences in this sample encode the identical CDR3. V is TRBV5-1 and J is TRBJ1-3, with 7 bases aligning to TRBD1. Germline V gives CDR1 SGHRS, CDR2 YFSETQ. The J segment lost 0 bases and the V segment lost 4 bases, leaving 4 bases of the junction unmatched. The CDR3 has 15 amino acids. CDR3 residues: CASSLTGDSGNTIYF. The CDR3 region has the DNA TGCGCCAGCAGCCTAACAGGGGACTCTGGAAACACCATATATTTT.

CDR3 loop: CASSPLGQYNSPLHF. CDR3 nucleotides: TGTGCCAGCAGCCCCTTGGGACAGTATAATTCACCCCTCCACTTT. The chain combines TRBV14 with TRBJ1-6; 7 bases line up with TRBD1. The V gene end was trimmed by 4 bases and the J gene end by 4 bases; junction bases not matched to a gene: 4. CDR3 length: 15 residues. Germline assignment: CDR1 SGHDN and CDR2 FVKESK.

The chain has TRBV14 and TRBJ1-2; 7 nucleotides agree with TRBD1. The CDR3 consists of 14 residues. V lost 7 bases to trimming and J lost 6 bases; unmatched junction nucleotides: 11. Per the germline V gene, CDR1 is SGHDN and CDR2 is FVKESK. CDR3 residues: CASTNTWDSNGYTF. CDR3 DNA sequence: TGTGCCAGCACCAACACCTGGGACAGCAATGGCTACACCTTC.

This clone was found once. The sample carries other DNA sequences with the same CDR3. This chain links TRBV10-3 with TRBJ1-2; D remains unclear. CDR3 size: 13 residues. The germline CDR1 and CDR2 sequences are ENHRY and SYGVKD. Trimming took 2 bases from V and 3 from J, leaving 7 bases between them. The CDR3 is CAISEGGHYGYTF. DNA for the CDR3: TGTGCCATCAGTGAGGGCGGCCACTATGGCTACACCTTC.

The chain couples TRBV9 to TRBJ1-4, with 7 bases lining up with TRBD1. V shed 2 bases, J shed 4 bases, and the junction held 2 bases outside the gene matches. The CDR3 has 14 residues. Germline V gives CDR1 SGDLS, CDR2 YYNGEE. The chain's CDR3 is CASSVGTVNEKLFF. DNA of the CDR3: TGTGCCAGCAGCGTCGGGACAGTTAATGAAAAACTGTTTTTT. The full variable domain, in which reference TRBV9 and TRBJ1-4 provide the parts outside the CDR3, is DSGVTQTPKHLITATGQRVTLRCSPRSGDLSVYWYQQSLDQGLQFLIQYYNGEERAKGNILERFSAQQFPDLHSELNLSSLELGDSALYFCASSVGTVNEKLFFGSGTQLSVL.

The chain joins TRBV7-9 to TRBJ2-3; TRBD2 is a possible D gene (6 bases). Germline-derived CDR1 and CDR2 are SEHNR and FQNEAQ (reference sequence). This CDR3 spans 17 amino acids. Trimming removed 5 bases at V and 2 bases at J, with 20 bases between. CDR3 protein: CASSPGGRGALTDTQYF. The DNA for the CDR3 is TGTGCCAGCAGCCCTGGTGGGCGCGGGGCCCTCACAGATACGCAGTATTTT.

In regard to this clone: The sample contains more than one DNA sequence encoding this CDR3. The chain carries TRBV5-6 and TRBJ2-2, with 9 bases matching TRBD1. V dropped 2 bases and J dropped 4; count of bases not matched to a gene: 3. This CDR3 comprises 15 residues. Germline values: CDR1 SGHDT, CDR2 YYEEEE. The CDR3 spells CASSLGDRATGELFF. DNA for the CDR3: TGTGCCAGCAGCTTAGGGGACAGGGCCACCGGGGAGCTGTTTTTT.

This clone was detected once. V is TRBV29-1 and J is TRBJ2-7, with TRBD1 matching over 11 bases. Losses at the gene ends were 3 bases for V and 5 bases for J; bases not matched to a gene: 9. Per germline, CDR1 SQVTM and CDR2 ANQGSEA. This CDR3 has 15 amino acids. The CDR3 nucleotides are TGCAGCGTTGATGGTGGACAGGGGGCGTTTAACGAGCAGTACTTC. Protein sequence: CSVDGGQGAFNEQYF.

This sequence joins TRBV5-1 and TRBJ2-3, with 8 bases aligning to TRBD2. The germline CDR1 and CDR2 sequences are SGHRS and YFSETQ. Germline trimming cut 5 bases from V and 2 bases from J; bases unmatched to any gene: 13. CDR3 length equals 17 residues. This chain's CDR3 is CASSMGAGGSLTDTQYF. CDR3 sequence (DNA): TGCGCCAGCAGTATGGGGGCGGGGGGAAGCCTCACAGATACGCAGTATTTT.

This clone was picked up one time. V is TRBV28 and J is TRBJ1-4; TRBD1 aligns across 7 bases. The germline CDR1 and CDR2 sequences are MDHEN and SYDVKM. The V and J ends lost 4 bases and 6 bases, in that order; junction bases with no gene match: 8. This CDR3 spans 15 amino acids. The CDR3 DNA reads TGTGCCAGCAGTTCCCTGGACAGGTTTGATGAAAAACTGTTTTTT. It translates to CASSSLDRFDEKLFF.

The J gene is TRBJ2-7, the V gene TRBV11-2, with D tentatively TRBD1 (6 bases). The ends were cut back, 5 bases at V and 3 bases at J, with 11 bases in the middle. The germline CDR1 and CDR2 sequences are SGHAT and FQNNGV. The CDR3 is 13 amino acids. Here the CDR3 reads CASSLDRLYEQYF. The DNA of the CDR3 is TGTGCCAGCAGCCTCGACAGGCTCTACGAGCAGTACTTC.

The rearrangement links TRBV5-1 to TRBJ2-2, with D perhaps TRBD2 (5 bases). This CDR3 is 14 amino acids long. The germline V gene encodes CDR1 SGHRS and CDR2 YFSETQ. The V and J ends lost 0 bases and 7 bases respectively, with 10 bases between them. The CDR3 loop reads CASSLGAGGGELFF. In nucleotides, the CDR3 is TGCGCCAGCAGCTTGGGCGCTGGAGGCGGGGAGCTGTTTTTT. Filled out from reference TRBV5-1 and TRBJ2-2, the complete variable domain reads KAGVTQTPRYLIKTRGQQVTLSCSPISGHRSVSWYQQTPGQGLQFLFEYFSETQRNKGNFPGRFSGRQFSNSRSEMNVSTLELGDSALYLCASSLGAGGGELFFGEGSRLTVL.

This chain links TRBV5-4 with TRBJ1-4, with 9 nucleotides matching TRBD1. The CDR3 spans 17 residues. In germline, CDR1 is SGHNT, CDR2 YYREEE (reference sequence). The trim removed 1 base at V and 8 bases at J, leaving 12 bases unmatched. The CDR3 is CASSLKRAGQGREKLFF. CDR3 nucleotide sequence: TGTGCCAGCAGCTTGAAACGCGCGGGACAGGGACGGGAAAAACTGTTTTTT.

The genes are TRBV5-4 and TRBJ2-1; 7 bases agree with TRBD1. J lost 8 bases, V lost 4 bases, and 3 bases had no gene match. Per the germline V gene, CDR1 is SGHNT and CDR2 is YYREEE (reference sequence). This CDR3 is 12 amino acids long. The CDR3 bases are TGTGCCAGCAGCCCGACAGGGTATGAGCAGTTCTTC. Its translation is CASSPTGYEQFF.

This chain joins TRBV27 and TRBJ2-3, with D possibly being TRBD2 (5 bases). This CDR3 is 17 amino acids long. Between the trimmed V and J ends, which lost 6 bases and 0 bases, there was a span of 19 bases. Germline CDR1 is MNHEY and CDR2 is SMNVEV (reference sequence). CDR3 region: CASSLNPSYGSTDTQYF. CDR3 in DNA: TGTGCCAGCAGCCTAAATCCTAGCTACGGGAGCACAGATACGCAGTATTTT.

V gene TRBV6-4 combines with J gene TRBJ1-2; TRBD1 is a possible D gene (6 bases). The germline CDR1 and CDR2 sequences are MRHNA and SNTAGT. V was pared by 3 bases and J by 1 base, with 9 bases between. The CDR3 length is 14 residues. In DNA form, the CDR3 reads TGTGCCAGCAGTGAGACAGGCCTTAACTATGGCTACACCTTC. Protein sequence: CASSETGLNYGYTF.

The V gene is TRBV7-8, the J gene TRBJ2-7; 8 bases map to TRBD2. V was clipped by 5 bases and J by 2 bases; unmatched bases: 14. Germline V CDR1 and CDR2: SGHVS, FQNEAQ. The CDR3 length is 17 residues. Here the CDR3 DNA reads TGTGCCAGCAGCCTGATCGGGGGGGCTCGTGCGCCCTACGAGCAGTACTTC. This encodes CASSLIGGARAPYEQYF.

The chain uses TRBV5-6 and TRBJ2-6; D is possibly TRBD1 (6 bases). V lost 4 bases to trimming and J lost 10 bases, with 21 bases between them. Looked up from germline, CDR1 is SGHDT and CDR2 is YYEEEE. CDR3 size: 16 residues. CDR3: CASSQYAGAGGNVLTF. The CDR3 bases are TGTGCCAGCAGCCAGTACGCAGGGGCCGGAGGAAACGTCCTGACTTTC.

The chain has TRBV7-9 and TRBJ2-5; tentative D call: TRBD2 (5 bases). The CDR3 consists of 13 residues. Germline-derived CDR1 and CDR2 are SEHNR and FQNEAQ (reference sequence). V lost 8 bases and J 2 bases, leaving 12 bases between the germline ends. CDR3: CASAKDSQETQYF. CDR3 in DNA: TGTGCCAGCGCCAAGGACTCTCAAGAGACCCAGTACTTC.